The text below deals with one TCR beta chain. What it binds is unknown. CDR1 and CDR2 from the germline V gene are MGHRA and YSYEKL. The CDR3 is 14 residues long. V shed 2 bases, J shed 5 bases, and the junction held 4 bases outside the gene matches. These data belong to a study of Graves' ophthalmopathy and Graves' hyperthyroidism. Exclusion applied to patients with other autoimmune diseases, uncontrolled infections, pregnancy or lactation. The diagnosis was founded upon clinical symptoms, serum thyroxine, TRAb, thyroid ultrasound and orbital computed tomography. Points from the study as a whole: A model built from 13 signatures distinguished ophthalmopathy from stable hyperthyroidism with about 90% sensitivity and about 80% specificity.

Beta-chain TCR CDR3 regions were amplified from RNA transcripts. First-round RT-PCR relied on HTBI primers, and a second-round multiplex PCR came next. From the multiplex PCR reads, TCRdb called clonotypes with MiXCR, one entry per CDR3 protein. The repertoire holds roughly 380,000 distinct CDR3 sequences, with 15% to 17% as singletons. The sample comprised peripheral blood. The receptor was isolated from a young woman with stable Graves' hyperthyroidism. J is TRBJ2-7 and V is TRBV4-1, with 9 bases identical to TRBD1. CDR3 amino acids: CASSQRTGVDEQYF. DNA of the CDR3: TGCGCCAGCAGCCAAAGGACAGGGGTGGACGAGCAGTACTTC.